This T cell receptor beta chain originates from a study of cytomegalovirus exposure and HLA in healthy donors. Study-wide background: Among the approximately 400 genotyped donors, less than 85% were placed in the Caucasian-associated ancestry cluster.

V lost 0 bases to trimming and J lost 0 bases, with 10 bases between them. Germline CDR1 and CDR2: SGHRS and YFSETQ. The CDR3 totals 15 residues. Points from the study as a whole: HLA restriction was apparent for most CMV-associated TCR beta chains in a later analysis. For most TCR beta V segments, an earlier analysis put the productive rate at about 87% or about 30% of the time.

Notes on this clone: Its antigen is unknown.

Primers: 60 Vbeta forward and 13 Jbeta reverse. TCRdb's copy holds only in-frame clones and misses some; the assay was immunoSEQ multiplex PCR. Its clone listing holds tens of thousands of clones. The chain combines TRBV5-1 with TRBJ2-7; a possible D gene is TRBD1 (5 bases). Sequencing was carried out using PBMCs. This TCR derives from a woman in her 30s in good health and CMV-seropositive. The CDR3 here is CASSLETATSYEQYF. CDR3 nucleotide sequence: TGCGCCAGCAGCTTGGAGACAGCGACCTCCTACGAGCAGTACTTC.